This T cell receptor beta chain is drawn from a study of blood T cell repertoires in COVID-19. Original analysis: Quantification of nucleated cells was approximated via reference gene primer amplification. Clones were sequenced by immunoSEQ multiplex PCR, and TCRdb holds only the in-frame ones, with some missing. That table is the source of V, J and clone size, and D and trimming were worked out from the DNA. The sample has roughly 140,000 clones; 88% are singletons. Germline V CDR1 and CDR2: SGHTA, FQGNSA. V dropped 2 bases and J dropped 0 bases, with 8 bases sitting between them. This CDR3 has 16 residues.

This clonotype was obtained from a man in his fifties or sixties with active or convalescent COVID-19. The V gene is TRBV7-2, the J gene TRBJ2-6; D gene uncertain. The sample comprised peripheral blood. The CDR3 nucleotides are TGTGCCAGCAGCTTACCGGGTGCCTCTGGGGCCAACGTCCTGACTTTC. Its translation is CASSLPGASGANVLTF.